Listed below are T cell receptor beta chains from one sample, sequenced in a study of blood T cells in healthy people across ages. TCRdb reprocessed the 5' RACE reads with MiXCR, giving one entry per CDR3 protein. The sample yields about 400,000 distinct CDR3 sequences, 52% seen once. The sample was blood. The receptors here all came from a man aged 55-75 years in good health. The CDR3 runs from the conserved cysteine through the conserved F or W. D genes are given only for firm matches. Rows may omit the clone size; those that give it use once, few, many or a size class.

cdr3_nt cdr3_aa clone_size d_call j_call v_call
TGCGCCAGCAGCTGGACGGGACTTTCATCCGGGACCCAGTACTTC CASSWTGLSSGTQYF - - TRBJ2-5 TRBV5-1
TGTGCCAGCGGTGGCGGACTAGCTTCCTACAATGAGCAGTTCTTC CASGGGLASYNEQFF - TRBD2 TRBJ2-1 TRBV6-1
TGTGCCAGCAGTGGGTCTCCCCCCCATGAGCAGTTCTTC CASSGSPPHEQFF - - TRBJ2-1 TRBV2
TGCAGTGCTAGGGGGGGGATAGCGGGGTCCTACGAGCAGTACTTC CSARGGIAGSYEQYF - TRBD2 TRBJ2-7 TRBV20-1
TGTGCCAGCAGCTCAAGACAGGGGTTCGAGCAGTACTTC CASSSRQGFEQYF many TRBD1 TRBJ2-7 TRBV7-2
TGTGCCAGCGGTAGGGGGGGAAGCACAGATACGCAGTATTTT CASGRGGSTDTQYF - - TRBJ2-3 TRBV27
TGCGCCAGCAGTCGTTCTCGGGAGGCAGATACGCAGTATTTT CASSRSREADTQYF once TRBD2 TRBJ2-3 TRBV5-1
TGCAGTGCTAGGGCGGGGGGCAACACTGAAGCTTTCTTT CSARAGGNTEAFF few - TRBJ1-1 TRBV20-1
TGCAGTGCTAGAGATCCCAGGGGGCTCGGCGAGCAGTACTTC CSARDPRGLGEQYF few TRBD1 TRBJ2-7 TRBV20-1
TGTGGCAGCAGTGAAGGTCAGGGCAAAGAGACCCAGTACTTC CGSSEGQGKETQYF - - TRBJ2-5 TRBV2
TGTGCCATCCAGGGCCACCGGGAGGAGACCCAGTACTTC CAIQGHREETQYF - - TRBJ2-5 TRBV6-6
TGTGCCAGCAGCCACGGGACAGAAGAGACCCAGTACTTC CASSHGTEETQYF - TRBD1 TRBJ2-5 TRBV6-2/TRBV6-3
TGCAGTGCTAGAGATGGCCTAGCGGGGCAAGAGACCCAGTACTTC CSARDGLAGQETQYF many TRBD2 TRBJ2-5 TRBV20-1
TGTGCCAGCAGTCCCCCGGGACAGGGTCTCCACGAGCAGTACTTC CASSPPGQGLHEQYF few TRBD1 TRBJ2-7 TRBV28
TGTGCCAGCAGTTCCGTCCGAAGGGGTGGGGCCTACAATGAGCAGTTCTTC CASSSVRRGGAYNEQFF - - TRBJ2-1 TRBV6-5
TGCAGTGCTCCTAGGGGGACAGGGATAAATGAGCAGTTCTTC CSAPRGTGINEQFF - TRBD1 TRBJ2-1 TRBV20-1
TGTGCCAGCGCGGTGGGATCCAATCAGCCCCAGCATTTT CASAVGSNQPQHF once - TRBJ1-5 TRBV7-2
TGTGCCAGCAGCTTCTACAGCGCCGGCTACACCTTC CASSFYSAGYTF - - TRBJ1-2 TRBV3-1
TGTGCCAGCAGCTTAAACGGGCTAGCGGGCGACGAGCAGTACTTC CASSLNGLAGDEQYF - TRBD2 TRBJ2-7 TRBV7-3
TGCGCCAGCAGCCGCCAGGAGCAGCCAGATACGCAGTATTTT CASSRQEQPDTQYF - - TRBJ2-3 TRBV5-1
TGTGCCAGCAGCCCCCTCTCAGATACGCAGTATTTT CASSPLSDTQYF few - TRBJ2-3 TRBV7-2
TGTGCCAGCAGTGAAGGGCCCGCTAGGAGAGAGACCCAGTACTTC CASSEGPARRETQYF many - TRBJ2-5 TRBV25-1
TGTGCTAGTGGTTTGGCTTTGACTGCAGATACGCAGTATTTT CASGLALTADTQYF - - TRBJ2-3 TRBV12-5
TGTGCCAGCAGCTTAACTGGGGCCCTGGGCTACGAGCAGTACTTC CASSLTGALGYEQYF - - TRBJ2-7 TRBV7-2
TGTGCCATCAACTCGCTAGCGGGGTCCACAGATACGCAGTATTTT CAINSLAGSTDTQYF - TRBD2 TRBJ2-3 TRBV10-3
TGCAGTGCTAGCCCAGCCGGGACACCGATAGTGACCCAGTACTTC CSASPAGTPIVTQYF - - TRBJ2-5 TRBV20-1
TGTGCCAGCAGATATGGTGATATAGACTATGGCTACACCTTC CASRYGDIDYGYTF few - TRBJ1-2 TRBV2
TGTGCCAGCTCCCTCGACAGGGACCTTTGGGGCTACACCTTC CASSLDRDLWGYTF - TRBD1 TRBJ1-2 TRBV18
TGTGCCAGCAGCCCCAAACTTCGGGACAGGCTCTCCTACGAGCAGTACTTC CASSPKLRDRLSYEQYF - TRBD1 TRBJ2-7 TRBV14
TGTGCCAGCAGCGTAGAAGGGGAGGAGCAGTACTTC CASSVEGEEQYF few - TRBJ2-5 TRBV9
TGTGCCTCGGGAGGGGGGCCTTCCTATAATTCACCCCTCCACTTT CASGGGPSYNSPLHF - - TRBJ1-6 TRBV12-3/TRBV12-4
TGCAGTGCTACCGGGAACCCCTACGAGCAGTACTTC CSATGNPYEQYF - - TRBJ2-7 TRBV20-1
TGTGCCAGCAAGGGTCAGGGAGGTGATACGCAGTATTTT CASKGQGGDTQYF - - TRBJ2-3 TRBV6-2/TRBV6-3
TGCAGTGCCGTTTCGAACACTGAAGCTTTCTTT CSAVSNTEAFF - - TRBJ1-1 TRBV20-1
TGCAGTGCTAGAGCTCCGGGAGGCCGCTCTGGGGCCAACGTCCTGACTTTC CSARAPGGRSGANVLTF - TRBD2 TRBJ2-6 TRBV20-1
TGTGCCAGCAGTCCCAACAGACTAGCGGGAGGTCAAGAGACCCAGTACTTC CASSPNRLAGGQETQYF - TRBD2 TRBJ2-5 TRBV6-2/TRBV6-3
TGTGCCATCAGTGACGGGGTCCGGACAGATACGCAGTATTTT CAISDGVRTDTQYF - - TRBJ2-3 TRBV10-3
TGTGCCAGCGGTAGGGGCACCGGCGAGCAGTACTTC CASGRGTGEQYF many - TRBJ2-7 TRBV25-1
TGTGCCAGCAGGGGACAGGGGGAGACCGGGGAGCTGTTTTTT CASRGQGETGELFF many TRBD1 TRBJ2-2 TRBV6-5
TGTGCCAGCAGTCTCGACAGGGCTGTAGGCTACACCTTC CASSLDRAVGYTF - TRBD1 TRBJ1-2 TRBV27
TGTGCCGGCAGTGAAACTAGCGGGGCTTCAAAGACCCAGTACTTC CAGSETSGASKTQYF once TRBD2 TRBJ2-5 TRBV25-1
TGCAGTGCCTCCGGGACCTCGAGCACAGATACGCAGTATTTT CSASGTSSTDTQYF - - TRBJ2-3 TRBV20-1
TGTGCCAGCAGCTTAATTGGACTAGCGGGCTCCTACAATGAGCAGTTCTTC CASSLIGLAGSYNEQFF - TRBD2 TRBJ2-1 TRBV7-3
TGTGCCAGCAGTCCTCAGACTAGCGGAGGCCCTTACACAGATACGCAGTATTTT CASSPQTSGGPYTDTQYF - TRBD2 TRBJ2-3 TRBV6-2/TRBV6-3
TGCAGCGTTTCTTGGGGGGGGGTCGGTGAGCAGTTCTTC CSVSWGGVGEQFF - TRBD2 TRBJ2-1 TRBV29-1
TGTGCCTGGAGCCAGCGGAACACTGAAGCTTTCTTT CAWSQRNTEAFF - - TRBJ1-1 TRBV30
TGTGCCAGCAGCTTAGTGTGGGGGGGAGAGACCCAGTACTTC CASSLVWGGETQYF - TRBD2 TRBJ2-5 TRBV7-2
TGTGCCATCAGGCGGACCAGCACAGATACGCAGTATTTT CAIRRTSTDTQYF once - TRBJ2-3 TRBV15